These 32 T cell receptor beta chains were all obtained from the same sample, sequenced in a study of human T cells and chemical hapten exposure. Indicated time point: patch test 3, about 24 weeks after DPC sensitization. Treatment in this sample: therapeutic diphenylcyclopropenone sensitization with weekly scalp DPC. TCRdb re-analysed the RACE reads in MiXCR, keeping a single row per CDR3 protein. The table lists about 190,000 distinct CDR3 sequences, more than 20% of them singletons. The material sequenced was whole blood, taken in connection with sensitization to the hapten diphenylcyclopropenone (DPC). Source of these receptors: a woman between 40 and 50 years old with alopecia areata. Some clones in this sample may be carry-over from other donors' samples.

The CDR3 bases are TGTGCCAGCAGTTCCTCGGGCATGAGGAGGGACTACGAGCAGTACTTC. It codes for CASSSSGMRRDYEQYF. V and J are TRBV28 and TRBJ2-7, with a weak D call TRBD2 (6 bases). CDR3 length: 16 residues. V was cut by 4 bases and J by 3 bases, with 19 bases left in between. Germline lookup yields CDR1 MDHEN and CDR2 SYDVKM.

This clonotype was picked up a small number of times. V is TRBV14 and J is TRBJ2-1, with 11 bases that match TRBD1. With V trimmed by 0 bases and J by 11 bases, 9 bases remained unmatched. The CDR3 runs 16 residues. Looked up from germline, CDR1 is SGHDN and CDR2 is FVKESK. The CDR3 DNA is TGTGCCAGCAGCCAAGAAGGGAAGGACAGGGGGCTGAAGCAGTTCTTC. It specifies CASSQEGKDRGLKQFF.

The rearrangement links TRBV7-2 to TRBJ1-2, with 7 bases identical to TRBD1. The CDR3 extends over 15 amino acids. CDR1 is SGHTA and CDR2 is FQGNSA in the germline V gene. The trim removed 6 bases at V and 5 bases at J, leaving 12 bases unmatched. The CDR3 region has the DNA TGTGCCAGCAGGATTACAGGGGACCGCTTATATGGCTACACCTTC. Its translation is CASRITGDRLYGYTF.

The chain links TRBV7-2 to TRBJ1-2; D call uncertain. In germline, CDR1 is SGHTA, CDR2 FQGNSA. The V and J ends lost 2 bases and 3 bases respectively, with 10 bases between them. This CDR3 spans 14 amino acids. The CDR3, as DNA: TGTGCCAGCAGCTTAAGTGTCAGCTACTATGGCTACACCTTC. Translating it yields CASSLSVSYYGYTF. The full variable domain, completed using reference TRBV7-2 and TRBJ1-2, is GAGVSQSPSNKVTEKGKDVELRCDPISGHTALYWYRQSLGQGLEFLIYFQGNSAPDKSGLPSDRFSAERTGGSVSTLTIQRTQQEDSAVYLCASSLSVSYYGYTFGSGTRLTVV.

This sequence joins TRBV10-3 and TRBJ2-3; 7 bases are a match to TRBD2. Germline CDR1 ENHRY, CDR2 SYGVKD. J was trimmed by 4 bases and V by 4 bases; bases with no gene match: 8. The CDR3 loop spans 15 amino acids. The CDR3 region has the DNA TGTGCCATCAGTGTGGGCGGGAGCTTGGCAGATACGCAGTATTTT. It yields the protein CAISVGGSLADTQYF.

This chain uses TRBV7-2 with TRBJ1-1; TRBD1 aligns across 9 bases. The germline gives CDR1 SGHTA, CDR2 FQGNSA. Losses at the gene ends were 3 bases for V and 6 bases for J; bases not matched to a gene: 8. The length of the CDR3 is 15 residues. The CDR3 DNA is TGTGCCAGCAGCTTTCCCGGGACAGGGAAGTCTGAAGCTTTCTTT. Translation gives CASSFPGTGKSEAFF. Using reference TRBV7-2 and TRBJ1-1 for the parts outside the CDR3, the full variable domain is GAGVSQSPSNKVTEKGKDVELRCDPISGHTALYWYRQSLGQGLEFLIYFQGNSAPDKSGLPSDRFSAERTGGSVSTLTIQRTQQEDSAVYLCASSFPGTGKSEAFFGQGTRLTVV.

The J gene is TRBJ2-7, the V gene TRBV5-1, with TRBD1 as a possible D gene (7 bases). Germline lookup yields CDR1 SGHRS and CDR2 YFSETQ. V dropped 0 bases and J dropped 5 bases, with 15 bases sitting between them. The CDR3 consists of 15 residues. Written as DNA, the CDR3 is TGCGCCAGCAGCTTGGGGAGGGACAGCCAGGACGAGCAGTACTTC. Residues: CASSLGRDSQDEQYF.

In its sample, this clonotype was seen a few times. The rearrangement links TRBV6-2 or TRBV6-3 to TRBJ1-1; D is unresolved. Trimming took 5 bases from V and 7 from J, leaving 8 bases between them. CDR3 length: 11 residues. Germline V gene data show CDR1 as MNHEY and CDR2 as SVGEGT. CDR3: CASSKTGEAFF. The CDR3 DNA follows: TGTGCCAGCAGTAAGACGGGTGAAGCTTTCTTT.

This clonotype has a handful of counts. V is TRBV7-9 and J is TRBJ2-7; 7 nucleotides agree with TRBD1. The CDR3 runs to 16 residues. Trimming at V came to 4 bases and at J to 5 bases, leaving 14 bases not matched to a gene. Germline CDR1 and CDR2: SEHNR and FQNEAQ (reference sequence). This CDR3 reads CASSSKTRDRTHEQYF. CDR3 coding DNA: TGTGCCAGCAGCTCGAAAACCCGGGACAGAACCCACGAGCAGTACTTC.

The chain is built from TRBV5-8 and TRBJ2-1; the match to TRBD2 covers 8 bases. The junction had 8 bases not matched to a gene; V was cut back by 5 bases and J by 4 bases. This CDR3 has 15 amino acids. CDR1 is SGHTS and CDR2 is YDEGEE in the germline V gene. CDR3 sequence (DNA): TGTGCCAGCAGACATACTAGCGGACGTTACAATGAGCAGTTCTTC. Translating it yields CASRHTSGRYNEQFF.

This clonotype was seen more than once but under ten times. The V gene is TRBV19, the J gene TRBJ2-1; possible D gene TRBD2, 6 bases. Per germline, CDR1 LNHDA and CDR2 SQIVND (reference sequence). V was cut by 0 bases and J by 0 bases, with 18 bases left in between. This CDR3 comprises 19 residues. CDR3 residues: CASSIDLIGRGDSYNEQFF. The CDR3 nucleotides read TGTGCCAGTAGTATAGATTTAATCGGGCGGGGAGACTCCTACAATGAGCAGTTCTTC.

This chain uses TRBV3-1 with TRBJ2-7; possibly TRBD1 or TRBD2 for D (5 bases each). The germline gives CDR1 LGHDT, CDR2 YNNKEL (reference sequence). Trimming left V 1 base short and J 5 bases short, with 12 bases between. The CDR3 consists of 14 residues. CDR3 DNA sequence: TGTGCCAGCAGCCAAGGGACGGGGCTCCACGAGCAGTACTTC. It codes for CASSQGTGLHEQYF.

This clonotype was observed at least ten times. This chain links TRBV9 with TRBJ1-1; D call uncertain. V lost 3 bases and J lost 1, with 7 bases in between. This CDR3 region has 13 residues. The germline V gene has CDR1 SGDLS and CDR2 YYNGEE. The CDR3 bases are TGTGCCAGCAGCGCACAGTGGAACACTGAAGCTTTCTTT. This translates into CASSAQWNTEAFF.

The chain employs TRBV18 and TRBJ2-3; 9 bases agree with TRBD2. This CDR3 is built from 16 residues. Per the germline V gene, CDR1 is KGHSH and CDR2 is LQKENI. With 4 bases clipped from V and 4 bases from J, the junction kept 9 bases outside the gene matches. As DNA, the CDR3 is TGTGCCAGCTCACTAAACGGACTAGCGCAAGCAGATACGCAGTATTTT. It is translated as CASSLNGLAQADTQYF.

The rearrangement links TRBV28 to TRBJ2-7, with D maybe TRBD1 (6 bases). This CDR3 is built from 18 residues. Trimming pared 7 bases from V and 0 bases from J, leaving 25 bases between. Germline V gene lookup returns CDR1 MDHEN and CDR2 SYDVKM. The CDR3 protein is CASTSLRSRGLYSYEQYF. As DNA, the CDR3 is TGTGCCAGCACCTCTTTACGTAGCAGGGGCCTATACTCCTACGAGCAGTACTTC.

The chain is built from TRBV7-9 and TRBJ2-1, with D perhaps being TRBD1 or TRBD2 (5 bases each). CDR3 length: 11 amino acids. V was clipped by 4 bases and J by 7 bases, with 5 bases between them. The V gene's germline CDR1 is SEHNR and CDR2 FQNEAQ (reference sequence). The CDR3 region has the DNA TGTGCCAGCAGCTGGGGGAATGAGCAGTTCTTC. It specifies CASSWGNEQFF. Full variable domain (remainder filled in from reference TRBV7-9 and TRBJ2-1): DTGVSQNPRHKITKRGQNVTFRCDPISEHNRLYWYRQTLGQGPEFLTYFQNEAQLEKSRLLSDRFSAERPKGSFSTLEIQRTEQGDSAMYLCASSWGNEQFFGPGTRLTVL.

V is TRBV29-1 and J is TRBJ2-2, with 9 bases matching TRBD1. J gave up 6 bases and V 5 bases, and 10 bases lay outside the gene matches. From germline, CDR1 is SQVTM and CDR2 ANQGSEA. The CDR3 has 15 amino acids. The CDR3 loop reads CSVHVRDREAGELFF. Here the CDR3 DNA reads TGCAGCGTTCACGTCCGGGACAGGGAGGCCGGGGAGCTGTTTTTT.

The V gene is TRBV6-6, the J gene TRBJ2-1, with 7 bases identical to TRBD2. This CDR3 spans 14 amino acids. CDR1 and CDR2 (germline): MNHNY, SVGAGI (reference sequence). Germline trimming cut 7 bases from V and 7 bases from J; bases unmatched to any gene: 10. The chain's CDR3 is CASIVEAGLNEQFF. Written as DNA, the CDR3 is TGTGCCAGCATCGTAGAAGCGGGATTGAATGAGCAGTTCTTC.

This clonotype came up many times. The J gene is TRBJ2-5, the V gene TRBV6-1; no clear D gene. With 7 bases removed from V and 5 bases from J, the gap between germline ends came to 11 bases. Germline CDR1 MNHNS, CDR2 SASEGT. The CDR3 extends over 12 amino acids. This CDR3 reads CASTEVRETQYF. The CDR3, as DNA: TGTGCCAGCACCGAGGTTCGGGAGACCCAGTACTTC.

This clonotype was picked up a small number of times. This chain joins TRBV29-1 and TRBJ2-1; perhaps TRBD1 as D (6 bases). The CDR3 loop spans 15 amino acids. From germline, CDR1 is SQVTM and CDR2 ANQGSEA. With 3 bases removed from V and 0 bases from J, the gap between germline ends came to 12 bases. CDR3 sequence: CSVEGHSSSYNEQFF. The CDR3 region has the DNA TGCAGCGTTGAGGGACACTCCAGCTCCTACAATGAGCAGTTCTTC.

The chain is built from TRBV28 and TRBJ2-1; D is tentatively TRBD1 or TRBD2 (6 bases each). Per the germline V gene, CDR1 is MDHEN and CDR2 is SYDVKM. The CDR3 spans 16 residues. Trimming stripped 7 bases from V and 4 bases from J, with 20 bases between. CDR3 residues: CASIPRGAGQYNEQFF. Written as DNA, the CDR3 is TGTGCCAGCATCCCAAGGGGGGCAGGGCAATACAATGAGCAGTTCTTC.

This chain joins TRBV4-1 and TRBJ2-3; unclear D gene. The CDR3 is made up of 14 amino acids. CDR1 and CDR2 from the germline V gene are MGHRA and YSYEKL. V gave up 3 bases and J gave up 3 bases, with 10 bases separating them. In DNA form, the CDR3 reads TGCGCCAGCAGCCATGGCCCTGGGACAGATACGCAGTATTTT. Its protein is CASSHGPGTDTQYF.

This rearrangement joins TRBV27 to TRBJ2-1; TRBD2 matches at 9 bases. From germline, CDR1 is MNHEY and CDR2 SMNVEV (reference sequence). Germline trimming cut 3 bases from V and 6 bases from J; bases unmatched to any gene: 3. The CDR3 spans 14 residues. CDR3 sequence: CASSFLAGSNEQFF. The CDR3 bases are TGTGCCAGCAGTTTTCTAGCGGGAAGCAATGAGCAGTTCTTC.

This chain uses TRBV6-1 with TRBJ1-6, with 7 bases that match TRBD1. Germline assignment: CDR1 MNHNS and CDR2 SASEGT. The CDR3 runs to 15 residues. The V and J ends lost 5 bases and 6 bases, in that order; junction bases with no gene match: 7. The CDR3 nucleotides are TGTGCCAGCAGTAGAGGGGGGACAGTTAATTCACCCCTCCACTTT. Protein: CASSRGGTVNSPLHF.

The chain couples TRBV5-1 to TRBJ2-7; D might be TRBD2 (6 bases). V gave up 0 bases and J gave up 4 bases, with 8 bases separating them. CDR3 size: 13 residues. Germline V gene sequence: CDR1 SGHRS, CDR2 YFSETQ. The chain's CDR3 is CASSLGLEYEQYF. The CDR3 DNA follows: TGCGCCAGCAGCTTGGGACTAGAGTACGAGCAGTACTTC.

The chain links TRBV18 to TRBJ1-1; D unclear. The CDR3 spans 14 residues. The germline V gene encodes CDR1 KGHSH and CDR2 LQKENI. The V gene lost 2 bases and the J gene lost 0 bases, with 7 bases spanning the gap. CDR3 residues: CASSPAGMNTEAFF. CDR3 nucleotide sequence: TGTGCCAGCTCACCAGCGGGTATGAACACTGAAGCTTTCTTT.

The J gene is TRBJ2-1, the V gene TRBV9, with D uncertain. The CDR3 runs 15 residues. Per germline, CDR1 SGDLS and CDR2 YYNGEE. V was shortened by 0 bases and J by 1 base, with 8 bases between the two germline ends. The CDR3 spells CASSVVGDSYNEQFF. CDR3 sequence (DNA): TGTGCCAGCAGCGTAGTCGGAGATTCCTACAATGAGCAGTTCTTC.

The V gene is TRBV20-1, the J gene TRBJ1-1; the D is unclear. Trimming took off 1 base at V and 5 bases at J, with 14 bases between the two ends. The CDR3 is 14 amino acids. Germline loops: CDR1 DFQATT, CDR2 SNEGSKA (reference sequence). The CDR3 region is CSARGGRAGTEAFF. The CDR3 DNA is TGCAGTGCTAGAGGAGGGAGAGCAGGAACTGAAGCTTTCTTT.

The chain uses TRBV5-1 and TRBJ1-1; the D gene is possibly TRBD1 (6 bases). V was clipped by 3 bases and J by 5 bases, with 14 bases between them. CDR1 SGHRS and CDR2 YFSETQ come from the germline V gene. CDR3 size: 14 residues. The CDR3 DNA reads TGCGCCAGCAGCTCCTCAGGGGCAGGGACTGAAGCTTTCTTT. Its translation: CASSSSGAGTEAFF.

The sample holds many counts of this clonotype. V usage is TRBV7-3 and J usage is TRBJ2-3; tentative D call: TRBD2 (6 bases). CDR1 and CDR2 (germline): SGHTA, FQGTGA. V gave up 5 bases and J gave up 6 bases, with 12 bases separating them. This CDR3 comprises 13 residues. The CDR3 nucleotides are TGTGCCAGCAGCCCCGGGGGAGCCGATACGCAGTATTTT. It is translated as CASSPGGADTQYF.

The chain is built from TRBV7-2 and TRBJ2-3; D unclear. CDR1 is SGHTA, CDR2 FQGNSA, per germline. Trimming left V 3 bases short and J 1 base short, with 5 bases between. The CDR3 is made up of 13 amino acids. The CDR3, as DNA: TGTGCCAGCAGCTTCCGGCGCACAGATACGCAGTATTTT. Translated: CASSFRRTDTQYF.

There are a few counts of this clonotype. The V gene is TRBV9, the J gene TRBJ2-1; 13 nucleotides match TRBD2. CDR1 is SGDLS and CDR2 is YYNGEE in the germline V gene. The V and J ends lost 4 bases and 4 bases, in that order; junction bases with no gene match: 8. The CDR3 is made up of 17 amino acids. CDR3 sequence (DNA): TGTGCCAGCAGCATACAGGGACTAGCGGGGATATACAATGAGCAGTTCTTC. The encoded protein is CASSIQGLAGIYNEQFF.